The present T cell receptor (beta chain) was sequenced within a study of OX40 agonist ivuxolimab in advanced cancers. Background on the study: The dose of intravenous ivuxolimab that patients received every 2 weeks ranged from 0.01 to 10 mg/kg. Of mixed ages from about 20 to 85 and averaging around 60 years, the group was approximately 84% male. Earlier anti-PD-1, anti-PD-L1 or anti-CTLA-4 therapy was permitted; less than 50% had received some. Three patients showed partial responses: one hepatocellular carcinoma and two cutaneous melanoma cases.

Clones were sequenced by immunoSEQ multiplex PCR, and TCRdb holds only the in-frame ones, with some missing. The data show about 77,000 clones, less than 90% seen once. Germline V gives CDR1 SNHLY, CDR2 FYNNEI. The CDR3 runs to 14 residues. The ends were cut back, 8 bases at V and 0 bases at J, with 8 bases in the middle. The receptor was isolated from an adult with an advanced solid tumor such as melanoma, head and neck, liver or kidney cancer. This specimen was CD4+ or CD8+ T cells sorted from blood, taken in a trial of the OX40 agonist ivuxolimab. The chain has TRBV2 and TRBJ2-6, with D unclear. CDR3 residues: CASPLISGANVLTF. DNA for the CDR3: TGTGCCAGCCCTTTAATCTCTGGGGCCAACGTCCTGACTTTC. Full variable domain (missing parts from reference TRBV2 and TRBJ2-6): EPEVTQTPSHQVTQMGQEVILRCVPISNHLYFYWYRQILGQKVEFLVSFYNNEISEKSEIFDDQFSVERPDGSNFTLKIRSTKLEDSAMYFCASPLISGANVLTFGAGSRLTVL.